This is a list of T cell receptor beta chains from one sample in a study of cytomegalovirus exposure and HLA in healthy donors. Clones were sequenced by immunoSEQ multiplex PCR, and TCRdb holds only the in-frame ones, with some missing. The sample lists around 69,000 clones, about 71% occurring once. The sample taken for sequencing was PBMCs. Receptors originate from a woman between 50 and 59 years old in good health and CMV-seropositive. CDR3s include the opening cysteine and the closing phenylalanine or tryptophan. D genes are given only for firm matches. Some rows mark clone size as missing; the rest say once, few, many or name a class of expanded clone.

j_call d_call v_call cdr3_length clone_size cdr3_nt cdr3_aa
TRBJ2-2 . TRBV5-6 14 . TGTGCCAGCAGCCCCGTCGGGGGTGGCGGGGAGCTGTTTTTT CASSPVGGGGELFF
TRBJ2-3 TRBD2 TRBV19 15 many TGTGCCAGTAGTGTTTCTAGCGGGGGGGCAGATACGCAGTATTTT CASSVSSGGADTQYF
TRBJ1-1 . TRBV4-1 15 . TGCGCCAGCAGCCAAGGTGTCCTACTGAACACTGAAGCTTTCTTT CASSQGVLLNTEAFF
TRBJ1-5 . TRBV2 17 . TGTGCCAGCAGTGAAGCGCCCCAGGGTGATGGAAATCAGCCCCAGCATTTT CASSEAPQGDGNQPQHF
TRBJ2-3 . TRBV7-2 15 . TGTGCCAGCAGCTTAGGACTACAGGGTGCAGATACGCAGTATTTT CASSLGLQGADTQYF
TRBJ1-2 . TRBV5-5 14 once TGTGCCAGCAGCTTGGCTACGGGGGGCTATGGCTACACCTTC CASSLATGGYGYTF
TRBJ1-5 . TRBV18 15 . TGTGCCAGCTCACGGGAAGGACAGAGCAATCAGCCCCAGCATTTT CASSREGQSNQPQHF
TRBJ2-5 TRBD2 TRBV5-5 16 . TGTGCCAGCAGCTCGACTAGACTAGCGTACCAAGAGACCCAGTACTTC CASSSTRLAYQETQYF
TRBJ2-5 TRBD1 TRBV7-9 14 . TGTGCCAGCAGTAGAAGGGACAGGGAAGAGACCCAGTACTTC CASSRRDREETQYF
TRBJ2-5 . TRBV10-2 13 . TGCGCCAGCAGGGGGAGTAGTCGAGAGACCCAGTACTTC CASRGSSRETQYF
TRBJ2-7 . TRBV5-1 14 . TGCGCCAGCAGCCCTCCTACGACAGACTACGAGCAGTACTTC CASSPPTTDYEQYF
TRBJ2-3 . TRBV27 11 . TGTGCCAGCAGGTCAACAGATACGCAGTATTTT CASRSTDTQYF
TRBJ1-5 . TRBV7-8 15 . TGTGCCAGCAGCTTAGACCACGGGGAAAATCAGCCCCAGCATTTT CASSLDHGENQPQHF
TRBJ1-2 . TRBV28 16 . TGTGCCAGCAGTCCCGGAGGCGGATCATTTACCTATGGCTACACCTTC CASSPGGGSFTYGYTF
TRBJ2-1 . TRBV5-8 15 . TGTGCCAGCAGCCCTAAGATTGAGGGCAGATCAGGGCAGTTCTTC CASSPKIEGRSGQFF
TRBJ2-5 . TRBV7-3 15 once TGTGCCAGCAGCCCCCAAAGATCTGACAGAGAGACCCAGTACTTC CASSPQRSDRETQYF
TRBJ1-3 TRBD1 TRBV7-2 14 . TGTGCCAGCAGCCTCAGGGGGATTGGAAACACCATATATTTT CASSLRGIGNTIYF
TRBJ2-5 . TRBV9 15 . TGTGCCAGCAGCGATCCCCGGGGGGCGGGGGAGACCCAGTACTTC CASSDPRGAGETQYF
TRBJ2-7 . TRBV4-3 16 . TGCGCCAGCAGCCAAGATTCATTAGGGCAGGGCTACGAGCAGTACTTC CASSQDSLGQGYEQYF
TRBJ2-5 . TRBV5-4 13 few TGTGCCAGCAGCTTGAGCGGTAGCGAGACCCAGTACTTC CASSLSGSETQYF
TRBJ1-1 . TRBV20-1 11 . TGCAGTGCTGTGAGGCTCACTGAAGCTTTCTTT CSAVRLTEAFF
TRBJ1-5 TRBD1 TRBV27 15 . TGTGCCAGCAGTTTGACAGGGCTTTTGGGGCAGCCCCAGCATTTT CASSLTGLLGQPQHF